The clone carrying this TCR beta chain has at least ten counts. The sample belongs to a study of T-cell reconstitution after alpha-beta-depleted transplantation in children. A TCRbeta library incorporating unique molecular identifiers was prepared. A single record per CDR3 protein comes from TCRdb applying MiXCR to the PCR reads. The sample lists 400,000 to 550,000 distinct CDR3 sequences, over 9.5% occurring once. V was clipped by 5 bases and J by 0 bases, with 8 bases between them. The CDR3 runs 14 residues. CDR1 and CDR2 (germline): SEHNR, FQNEAQ (reference sequence). Specimen: PBMCs, collected before TCRalphabeta/CD19-depleted stem cell transplant. This receptor was obtained from a child aged 2-9 years with inherited bone marrow failure, due to receive a stem cell transplant. The genes are TRBV7-9 and TRBJ1-5; possible D gene TRBD1, 5 bases. CDR3 bases: TGTGCCAGCAGCCCTGACAGTAGCAATCAGCCCCAGCATTTT. It codes for CASSPDSSNQPQHF.